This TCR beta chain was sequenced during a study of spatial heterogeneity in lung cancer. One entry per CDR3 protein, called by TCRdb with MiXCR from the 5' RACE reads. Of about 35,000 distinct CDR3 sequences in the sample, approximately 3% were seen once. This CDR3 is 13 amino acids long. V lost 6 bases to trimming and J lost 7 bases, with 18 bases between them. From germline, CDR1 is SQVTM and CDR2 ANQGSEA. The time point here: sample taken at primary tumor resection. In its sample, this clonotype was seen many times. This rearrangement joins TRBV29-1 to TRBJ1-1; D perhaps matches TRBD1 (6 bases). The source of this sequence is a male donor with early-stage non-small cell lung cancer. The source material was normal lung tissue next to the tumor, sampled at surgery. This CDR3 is CSVALGGAGEAFF. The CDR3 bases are TGCAGCGTAGCCCTGGGGGGGGCCGGTGAAGCTTTCTTT.